Listed below are T cell receptor beta chains from one sample, sequenced in a study of blood T cell repertoires in COVID-19. Assay used: immunoSEQ multiplex PCR; TCRdb lists only in-frame clones, some missing. The sample includes over 120,000 clones, 75% to 80% of them seen just once. The sequenced sample was peripheral blood. These receptors all come from a woman aged 50 to 60 with active or convalescent COVID-19. The CDR3 runs from the conserved cysteine through the conserved F or W. Each record gives: clone size, V gene, J gene, D gene, CDR3 length, CDR3 protein, CDR3 DNA. The D gene is left open where the match is weak. Rows may omit the clone size; those that give it use once, few, many or a size class.

clone size: .; V gene: TRBV5-4; J gene: TRBJ2-3; D gene: TRBD2; CDR3 length: 15; CDR3 protein: CASSLDAGVTDTQYF; CDR3 DNA: TGTGCCAGCAGCTTGGACGCGGGAGTCACAGATACGCAGTATTTT
clone size: .; V gene: TRBV19; J gene: TRBJ1-1; D gene: .; CDR3 length: 11; CDR3 protein: CASSIGVLAFF; CDR3 DNA: TGTGCCAGTAGTATCGGGGTGCTCGCTTTCTTT
clone size: .; V gene: TRBV18; J gene: TRBJ2-5; D gene: .; CDR3 length: 13; CDR3 protein: CASSPGRGETQYF; CDR3 DNA: TGTGCCAGCTCACCGGGCAGGGGAGAGACCCAGTACTTC
clone size: .; V gene: TRBV30; J gene: TRBJ1-1; D gene: .; CDR3 length: 13; CDR3 protein: CAWRTKGRTEAFF; CDR3 DNA: TGTGCCTGGAGGACAAAGGGGAGGACTGAAGCTTTCTTT
clone size: .; V gene: TRBV9; J gene: TRBJ2-3; D gene: TRBD2; CDR3 length: 17; CDR3 protein: CASSVDAGGPSTDTQYF; CDR3 DNA: TGTGCCAGCAGCGTAGACGCGGGAGGGCCGAGCACAGATACGCAGTATTTT
clone size: .; V gene: TRBV28; J gene: TRBJ2-7; D gene: TRBD1; CDR3 length: 13; CDR3 protein: CASRPGQGNEQYF; CDR3 DNA: TGTGCCAGCAGGCCGGGACAGGGGAACGAGCAGTACTTC
clone size: few; V gene: TRBV2; J gene: TRBJ2-3; D gene: .; CDR3 length: 16; CDR3 protein: CASSPVGGGRADTQYF; CDR3 DNA: TGTGCCAGCAGTCCCGTTGGGGGGGGGCGGGCAGATACGCAGTATTTT
clone size: few; V gene: TRBV6-1; J gene: TRBJ2-1; D gene: .; CDR3 length: 17; CDR3 protein: CASSEALRGNSYNEQFF; CDR3 DNA: TGTGCCAGCAGTGAAGCGCTGAGGGGGAACTCCTACAATGAGCAGTTCTTC
clone size: .; V gene: TRBV11-2; J gene: TRBJ2-5; D gene: .; CDR3 length: 12; CDR3 protein: CASSVQRETQYF; CDR3 DNA: TGTGCCAGCAGCGTTCAGAGGGAGACCCAGTACTTC
clone size: .; V gene: TRBV2; J gene: TRBJ2-5; D gene: TRBD2; CDR3 length: 15; CDR3 protein: CASSELAGLQETQYF; CDR3 DNA: TGTGCCAGCAGTGAACTAGCGGGGCTCCAAGAGACCCAGTACTTC
clone size: few; V gene: TRBV20-1; J gene: TRBJ1-6; D gene: TRBD1; CDR3 length: 13; CDR3 protein: CSASTGGNSPLHF; CDR3 DNA: TGCAGTGCTAGTACAGGGGGAAATTCACCCCTCCACTTT
clone size: .; V gene: TRBV9; J gene: TRBJ2-7; D gene: TRBD2; CDR3 length: 16; CDR3 protein: CASSPQGLAGGLEQYF; CDR3 DNA: TGTGCCAGCAGCCCCCAGGGACTAGCGGGAGGGCTCGAGCAGTACTTC
clone size: .; V gene: TRBV18; J gene: TRBJ1-1; D gene: .; CDR3 length: 13; CDR3 protein: CASSPTGNTEAFF; CDR3 DNA: TGTGCCAGCTCACCAACAGGGAACACTGAAGCTTTCTTT
clone size: few; V gene: TRBV15; J gene: TRBJ2-5; D gene: .; CDR3 length: 15; CDR3 protein: CATSRDLGYSETQYF; CDR3 DNA: TGTGCCACCAGCAGAGATCTGGGCTATTCGGAGACCCAGTACTTC
clone size: few; V gene: TRBV6-1; J gene: TRBJ2-5; D gene: .; CDR3 length: 14; CDR3 protein: CASSEITHQETQYF; CDR3 DNA: TGTGCCAGCAGTGAAATAACTCACCAAGAGACCCAGTACTTC
clone size: .; V gene: TRBV30; J gene: TRBJ2-7; D gene: TRBD1; CDR3 length: 15; CDR3 protein: CAWSVQSGGAGEQYF; CDR3 DNA: TGTGCCTGGAGTGTACAATCAGGGGGCGCGGGCGAGCAGTACTTC
clone size: once; V gene: TRBV6-1; J gene: TRBJ2-7; D gene: TRBD2; CDR3 length: 18; CDR3 protein: CASSDPGLAGRARNEQYF; CDR3 DNA: TGTGCCAGCAGTGATCCGGGACTAGCGGGTAGGGCGAGGAACGAGCAGTACTTC
clone size: .; V gene: TRBV6-5; J gene: TRBJ1-6; D gene: TRBD1; CDR3 length: 16; CDR3 protein: CASSYPTGGGNSPLHF; CDR3 DNA: TGTGCCAGCAGTTACCCTACAGGGGGCGGCAATTCACCCCTCCACTTT
clone size: .; V gene: TRBV10-3; J gene: TRBJ2-3; D gene: .; CDR3 length: 15; CDR3 protein: CAISESGVGADTQYF; CDR3 DNA: TGTGCCATCAGTGAGTCGGGCGTGGGTGCAGATACGCAGTATTTT
clone size: .; V gene: TRBV7-9; J gene: TRBJ2-7; D gene: .; CDR3 length: 12; CDR3 protein: CASSSDTVEQYF; CDR3 DNA: TGTGCCAGCAGCTCCGACACCGTCGAGCAGTACTTC
clone size: .; V gene: TRBV18; J gene: TRBJ2-7; D gene: .; CDR3 length: 15; CDR3 protein: CASSPDRGGSYEQYF; CDR3 DNA: TGTGCCAGCTCACCCGACAGGGGAGGGTCCTACGAGCAGTACTTC
clone size: .; V gene: TRBV7-9; J gene: TRBJ1-1; D gene: TRBD1; CDR3 length: 15; CDR3 protein: CASSLGQPGGTEAFF; CDR3 DNA: TGTGCCAGCAGCTTAGGGCAACCAGGGGGGACTGAAGCTTTCTTT
clone size: .; V gene: TRBV7-2; J gene: TRBJ1-6; D gene: .; CDR3 length: 14; CDR3 protein: CASSLDRFNSPLHF; CDR3 DNA: TGTGCCAGCAGCTTAGACAGGTTTAATTCACCCCTCCACTTT
clone size: .; V gene: TRBV18; J gene: TRBJ1-4; D gene: .; CDR3 length: 16; CDR3 protein: CASSPGAPGSREKLFF; CDR3 DNA: TGTGCCAGCTCACCAGGGGCTCCTGGGTCTAGAGAAAAACTGTTTTTT
clone size: .; V gene: TRBV6-2/TRBV6-3; J gene: TRBJ1-4; D gene: TRBD1; CDR3 length: 15; CDR3 protein: CASSYGNRGNEKLFF; CDR3 DNA: TGTGCCAGCAGTTACGGCAACAGGGGAAATGAAAAACTGTTTTTT
clone size: .; V gene: TRBV4-1; J gene: TRBJ2-7; D gene: .; CDR3 length: 14; CDR3 protein: CASSQEGGSNEQYF; CDR3 DNA: TGCGCCAGCAGCCAAGAAGGGGGTAGTAACGAGCAGTACTTC
clone size: .; V gene: TRBV7-2; J gene: TRBJ2-1; D gene: .; CDR3 length: 15; CDR3 protein: CASSFFGSRSDGRFF; CDR3 DNA: TGTGCCAGCAGCTTCTTTGGTTCTCGGAGTGACGGTCGGTTCTTC
clone size: .; V gene: TRBV9; J gene: TRBJ2-7; D gene: TRBD2; CDR3 length: 16; CDR3 protein: CASSVVGRANSYEQYF; CDR3 DNA: TGTGCCAGCAGCGTAGTTGGGAGGGCCAACTCCTACGAGCAGTACTTC
clone size: .; V gene: TRBV30; J gene: TRBJ1-6; D gene: .; CDR3 length: 13; CDR3 protein: CAWRSSYNSPLHF; CDR3 DNA: TGTGCCTGGAGGAGCTCCTATAATTCACCCCTCCACTTT
clone size: .; V gene: TRBV2; J gene: TRBJ1-4; D gene: .; CDR3 length: 14; CDR3 protein: CASSEQGLSEKLFF; CDR3 DNA: TGTGCCAGCAGTGAACAGGGGTTAAGTGAAAAACTGTTTTTT
clone size: .; V gene: TRBV15; J gene: TRBJ2-3; D gene: TRBD2; CDR3 length: 16; CDR3 protein: CATSRQTGAGGDTQYF; CDR3 DNA: TGTGCCACCAGCAGACAGACGGGAGCGGGGGGAGATACGCAGTATTTT
clone size: .; V gene: TRBV12-3/TRBV12-4; J gene: TRBJ2-3; D gene: .; CDR3 length: 13; CDR3 protein: CASSFADTDTQYF; CDR3 DNA: TGTGCCAGCAGTTTCGCGGACACAGATACGCAGTATTTT
clone size: many; V gene: TRBV9; J gene: TRBJ1-6; D gene: .; CDR3 length: 14; CDR3 protein: CASSVSVDNSPLHF; CDR3 DNA: TGTGCCAGCAGCGTTTCCGTCGATAATTCACCCCTCCACTTT
clone size: .; V gene: TRBV12-5; J gene: TRBJ2-3; D gene: TRBD1; CDR3 length: 18; CDR3 protein: CASGLVYQGQGITDTQYF; CDR3 DNA: TGTGCTAGTGGTTTGGTATACCAGGGACAGGGGATCACAGATACGCAGTATTTT
clone size: .; V gene: TRBV2; J gene: TRBJ2-5; D gene: .; CDR3 length: 13; CDR3 protein: CASSGSAQETQYF; CDR3 DNA: TGTGCCAGCAGTGGTAGCGCCCAAGAGACCCAGTACTTC
clone size: once; V gene: TRBV6-1; J gene: TRBJ2-5; D gene: TRBD2; CDR3 length: 17; CDR3 protein: CASSEGASGSRRETQYF; CDR3 DNA: TGTGCCAGCAGTGAAGGGGCTAGCGGGAGTCGGCGCGAGACCCAGTACTTC
clone size: few; V gene: TRBV29-1; J gene: TRBJ1-6; D gene: TRBD1; CDR3 length: 13; CDR3 protein: CSVGGTGNSPLHF; CDR3 DNA: TGCAGCGTTGGAGGGACAGGGAATTCACCCCTCCACTTT